The 7 T cell receptor beta chains below all came from one sample that was sequenced in a study of OX40 agonist ivuxolimab in advanced cancers. Sequencing was performed with immunoSEQ multiplex PCR; in TCRdb, only in-frame clones are kept and a portion is missing. The sample consists of 61,000 or so clones, 75% to 90% of them appearing once. Here the sequenced sample was CD4+ or CD8+ T cells sorted from blood, taken in a trial of the OX40 agonist ivuxolimab. These receptors were collected from an adult with an advanced solid tumor such as melanoma, head and neck, liver or kidney cancer.

The CDR3 protein is CASSEAVSGKQDPEKLFF. The CDR3 DNA sequence: TGTGCCAGCAGTGAAGCGGTGTCGGGGAAACAGGATCCTGAAAAACTGTTTTTT. The chain joins TRBV6-1 to TRBJ1-4, with D perhaps matching TRBD1 (5 bases). The CDR3 covers 18 residues. In germline, CDR1 is MNHNS, CDR2 SASEGT. V shed 0 bases and J shed 7 bases, with 21 bases lying between them.

J is TRBJ2-7 and V is TRBV10-3; 10 bases align to TRBD1. After removal of 4 bases from V and 4 bases from J, the junction contained 7 bases not matched to a gene. This CDR3 region has 15 residues. The V gene's germline CDR1 is ENHRY and CDR2 SYGVKD. In DNA, the CDR3 is TGTGCCATCAGTGGGGGACAGGGGATCGGGTACGAGCAGTACTTC. This encodes CAISGGQGIGYEQYF.

This chain connects TRBV10-3 to TRBJ2-3, with TRBD1 matching 8 bases. The germline V gene encodes CDR1 ENHRY and CDR2 SYGVKD. The V gene end was trimmed by 5 bases and the J gene end by 2 bases; junction bases not matched to a gene: 15. The CDR3 length is 18 residues. CDR3 nucleotide sequence: TGTGCCATCAGTTCCCGAGGGACAGGTTATAGGCACACAGATACGCAGTATTTT. It translates to CAISSRGTGYRHTDTQYF.

This clone was seen a few times. V and J are TRBV7-3 and TRBJ1-1; D possibly corresponds to TRBD1 (5 bases). The germline gives CDR1 SGHTA, CDR2 FQGTGA. V was cut by 4 bases and J by 1 base, with 10 bases left in between. This CDR3 has 14 amino acids. In DNA form, the CDR3 reads TGTGCCAGCAGCTCGGGGACGGGGAACACTGAAGCTTTCTTT. This codes for CASSSGTGNTEAFF.

The gene calls are TRBV28 and TRBJ2-1; 9 nucleotides agree with TRBD1. V gave up 5 bases and J gave up 9 bases; unmatched junction bases: 11. Germline loops: CDR1 MDHEN, CDR2 SYDVKM. The CDR3 has 15 amino acids. Here the CDR3 DNA reads TGTGCCAGCAGTAGACCGGGACAGGGAAGGGCTGAGCAGTTCTTC. This codes for CASSRPGQGRAEQFF.

This chain connects TRBV10-3 to TRBJ2-7, with unresolved D. The CDR3 sequence is 13 residues long. The V end was cut by 4 bases, the J end by 2 bases, with 9 bases between. Per the germline V gene, CDR1 is ENHRY and CDR2 is SYGVKD. CDR3 nucleotide sequence: TGTGCCATCAGTGCATCCCCGACCTACGAGCAGTACTTC. This codes for CAISASPTYEQYF.

Written as DNA, the CDR3 is TGTGCCTGGAGTTATGACCCACCCCCGGACGAGCAGTACTTC. Translated: CAWSYDPPPDEQYF. V is TRBV30 and J is TRBJ2-7; D gene unclear. V dropped 2 bases and J dropped 5 bases, with 16 bases sitting between them. Germline lookup yields CDR1 GTSNPN and CDR2 SVGIG (reference sequence). The CDR3 totals 14 residues.